The rows below give T cell receptor beta chains drawn from one sample of a study of T cell repertoires in cytomegalovirus infection. In TCRdb, the reads were re-called with MiXCR into one record per CDR3 protein. The sample lists 150,000 to 200,000 distinct CDR3 sequences, roughly 27% occurring once. Sequencing was carried out using PBMCs. Receptors originate from a human donor in good health (CMV status not recorded). Some clones in this sample may be carry-over from other donors' samples. Both conserved end residues are part of each CDR3. D genes are given only for firm matches. Size values are once, few and many counts, or a class for expanded clones, and some rows have none.

TRBJ2-3 few - TRBV2 CASSEGPGPYTDTQYF TGTGCCAGCAGTGAAGGGCCGGGACCCTACACAGATACGCAGTATTTT
TRBJ2-2 - - TRBV5-5 CASSLRGSDTGELFF TGTGCCAGCAGCTTGAGGGGGAGTGACACCGGGGAGCTGTTTTTT
TRBJ1-1 few TRBD1 TRBV29-1 CSAKTGESNTEAFF TGCAGCGCTAAGACAGGGGAATCGAACACTGAAGCTTTCTTT
TRBJ1-2 - - TRBV19 CASSMATGNYGYTF TGTGCCAGTAGTATGGCAACAGGGAACTATGGCTACACCTTC
TRBJ2-7 few TRBD1 TRBV12-3/TRBV12-4 CASSSDRERDEQYF TGTGCCAGCAGTTCCGACAGGGAACGGGACGAGCAGTACTTC
TRBJ1-5 - - TRBV7-9 CASSLGAGLYSNQPQHF TGTGCCAGCAGCTTAGGGGCAGGGCTTTATAGCAATCAGCCCCAGCATTTT
TRBJ2-4 few - TRBV5-6 CASSPYADGGLAKNIQYF TGTGCCAGCAGCCCATATGCCGACGGAGGACTAGCCAAAAACATTCAGTACTTC
TRBJ2-7 few - TRBV2 CASSEVRVEQYF TGTGCCAGCAGTGAAGTACGGGTAGAGCAGTACTTC
TRBJ2-2 - - TRBV2 CARKGTNTGELFF TGTGCCAGGAAGGGGACAAACACCGGGGAGCTGTTTTTT
TRBJ1-2 few - TRBV2 CASTPERENGYTF TGTGCCAGCACCCCAGAGAGGGAGAATGGCTACACCTTC
TRBJ2-2 once - TRBV19 CASKNPSTGELFF TGTGCCAGTAAAAACCCCTCCACCGGGGAGCTGTTTTTT
TRBJ1-1 few - TRBV14 CASSRDLSGGTEAFF TGTGCCAGCAGCCGGGACCTTAGCGGGGGCACTGAAGCTTTCTTT
TRBJ2-2 few TRBD1 TRBV29-1 CSVAGRGTGGTGELFF TGCAGCGTCGCAGGGCGGGGGACAGGGGGCACCGGGGAGCTGTTTTTT
TRBJ1-2 - - TRBV5-1 CASSSGTSYGYTF TGCGCCAGCAGCTCCGGGACCTCCTATGGCTACACCTTC
TRBJ2-2 - TRBD1 TRBV12-3/TRBV12-4 CASSFWTGGSTGELFF TGTGCCAGCAGCTTCTGGACAGGGGGCTCGACCGGGGAGCTGTTTTTT
TRBJ1-3 once - TRBV4-2 CASSQDGYGSSSGNTIYF TGTGCCAGCAGCCAAGATGGGTACGGGTCGAGCTCTGGAAACACCATATATTTT
TRBJ2-1 - TRBD1 TRBV6-6 CASATGISNEQFF TGTGCCAGCGCGACAGGGATAAGCAATGAGCAGTTCTTC
TRBJ2-1 - TRBD1 TRBV7-2 CASSFTGEFYNEQFF TGTGCCAGCAGCTTTACAGGGGAGTTCTACAATGAGCAGTTCTTC
TRBJ2-2 - - TRBV7-2 CASSPSFGGGTGELFF TGTGCCAGCAGCCCGTCGTTTGGCGGTGGTACCGGGGAGCTGTTTTTT
TRBJ1-2 few TRBD1 TRBV7-2 CASSTTRQGTGYTF TGTGCCAGCAGCACCACCCGACAGGGTACTGGCTACACCTTC
TRBJ1-1 many - TRBV7-8 CASRTDGGSWAEAFF TGTGCCAGCAGGACCGATGGGGGCAGCTGGGCTGAAGCTTTCTTT
TRBJ2-7 once TRBD1 TRBV5-1 CASSLVMAGTDEQYF TGCGCCAGCAGCTTGGTGATGGCAGGGACAGACGAGCAGTACTTC
TRBJ1-2 - - TRBV19 CASSSGVYGYTF TGTGCCAGTAGCTCAGGGGTCTATGGCTACACCTTC